The rows below give T cell receptor beta chains drawn from one sample of a study of beta chain features in type 1 diabetes. TCRdb's table, derived via immunoSEQ multiplex PCR, lists solely in-frame clones and lacks some. The profile shows around 320,000 clones, roughly 15% of them singletons. The sequenced material came from central memory CD4+ T cells from blood. Every receptor here comes from a man aged 25-40 years in good health. CDR3s include the opening cysteine and the closing phenylalanine or tryptophan. The D gene is left open where the match is weak. Clone size is given for some rows only: seen once, a few or many times, or a class if the clone is expanded.

TRBV4-3	many	TRBJ2-3	-	TGCGCCAGCAGCCAAGTGACAGCTTCTAGCACAGATACGCAGTATTTT	CASSQVTASSTDTQYF
TRBV5-1	few	TRBJ2-2	-	TGCGCCAGCAACCTTGGGAGGATGGACACCGGGGAGCTGTTTTTT	CASNLGRMDTGELFF
TRBV19	-	TRBJ2-1	TRBD2	TGTGCCAGTAGTTGGGGGGAGGGCTCCTACAATGAGCAGTTCTTC	CASSWGEGSYNEQFF
TRBV18	many	TRBJ1-1	-	TGTGCCAGCTCACCACAGGGTTCGGGCACTGAAGCTTTCTTT	CASSPQGSGTEAFF
TRBV5-1	few	TRBJ1-5	-	TGCGCCAGCAGCTTGATGGACAACAATCAGCCCCAGCATTTT	CASSLMDNNQPQHF
TRBV5-4	few	TRBJ2-3	-	TGTGCCAGCAGCCCAAAACTACTAGCCCAGGGGTTCACAGATACGCAGTATTTT	CASSPKLLAQGFTDTQYF
TRBV20-1	few	TRBJ2-3	-	TGCAGTGGTGAGATTACAGATACGCAGTATTTT	CSGEITDTQYF
TRBV2	-	TRBJ1-2	TRBD1	TGTGCCAGCAGGGATACCGGGACAGGGGTCTATGGCTACACCTTC	CASRDTGTGVYGYTF
TRBV7-3	few	TRBJ2-5	-	TGTGCCAGCAGCTTACCGTCGGAGACCCAGTACTTC	CASSLPSETQYF
TRBV7-6	-	TRBJ2-5	TRBD2	TGTGCCAGCAGCCCCAGCGGTCGGGGGGATTATTGGAGGACCCAGTACTTC	CASSPSGRGDYWRTQYF
TRBV2	once	TRBJ1-4	-	TGTGCCAGCAGTGAAGCGCGGAGGACGGGGGTGTTTTTT	CASSEARRTGVFF
TRBV2	few	TRBJ2-1	TRBD2	TGTGCCAGCAGCGGACTAGCGCGGAATGAGCAGTTCTTC	CASSGLARNEQFF
TRBV10-3	many	TRBJ2-2	TRBD1	TGTGCCAGCGGACAGGGGACCGGGGAGCTGTTTTTT	CASGQGTGELFF
TRBV27	-	TRBJ2-7	-	TGTGCCAGCAGTTTACCGCCCCCCCAGAGGGCAGGTCTGTACGAGCAGTACTTC	CASSLPPPQRAGLYEQYF
TRBV5-1	-	TRBJ2-3	TRBD1	TGCGCCAGCAGCTCAAGGACAGGGATCACAGATACGCAGTATTTT	CASSSRTGITDTQYF
TRBV5-6	few	TRBJ1-4	TRBD1	TGTGCCAGCAGCTTGGTACCGGGACAGGGTCGTGAAAAACTGTTTTTT	CASSLVPGQGREKLFF
TRBV4-2	-	TRBJ1-2	TRBD1	TGTGCCAGCAGCCCCTTAACGACAGGGCGAACTAACTATGGCTACACCTTC	CASSPLTTGRTNYGYTF
TRBV11-3	-	TRBJ1-2	-	TGTGCCAGCAGCCCTCGCTGGGGGGAATCGCCCTATGGCTACACCTTC	CASSPRWGESPYGYTF
TRBV6-5	-	TRBJ1-1	-	TGTGCCAGCAGTGAAGCAGGGGACACTGAAGCTTTCTTT	CASSEAGDTEAFF
TRBV19	-	TRBJ1-1	TRBD1	TGTGCCAGTAACACTCCCCAGGGGGCGAACACTGAAGCTTTCTTT	CASNTPQGANTEAFF
TRBV10-3	many	TRBJ1-1	-	TGTGCCATCAGTGGGGGTTCCGCGATGAACACTGAAGCTTTCTTT	CAISGGSAMNTEAFF
TRBV6-5	-	TRBJ2-1	-	TGTGCCAGCAGCATCCTTGGCTCCTACAATGAGCAGTTCTTC	CASSILGSYNEQFF
TRBV7-9	once	TRBJ1-2	-	TGTGCCAGCAGCCCTCCGGCAGGGTTGGATGGCTACACCTTC	CASSPPAGLDGYTF
TRBV7-2	few	TRBJ1-5	-	TGTGCCAGCAGTTCTCCGGGCAATCAGCCCCAGCATTTT	CASSSPGNQPQHF
TRBV10-3	-	TRBJ1-1	-	TGTGCCATCAGTGATATGGGGGTTTGGGCTTTCTTT	CAISDMGVWAFF
TRBV4-1	few	TRBJ2-7	-	TGCGCCAGCAGCCAAGATCGGTCAGGGATCTCCTACGAGCAGTACTTC	CASSQDRSGISYEQYF
TRBV6-5	few	TRBJ2-1	-	TGTGCCAGCAGCCCTCGGCGTGAGCAGTTCTTC	CASSPRREQFF
TRBV29-1	-	TRBJ1-1	-	TGCAGCTACCAATCGGGACTGAACACTGAAGCTTTCTTT	CSYQSGLNTEAFF
TRBV29-1	few	TRBJ2-1	TRBD2	TGCAGCGTTAAAATAGCGGGGGGGCTCAGTAATGAGCAGTTCTTC	CSVKIAGGLSNEQFF
TRBV23-1	-	TRBJ2-2	-	TGCGCCAGCAGTCAACTGGCGGACCGCTTGAACACCGGGGAGCTGTTTTTT	CASSQLADRLNTGELFF
TRBV7-9	-	TRBJ1-2	-	TGTGCCAGCAGCTCAGCGGGGGGCTCTCGCGGCTACACCTTC	CASSSAGGSRGYTF
TRBV27	-	TRBJ1-6	-	TGTGCCAGCAGTCCCCAGGATTCACCCCTCCACTTT	CASSPQDSPLHF
TRBV19	-	TRBJ2-1	-	TGTGCCAGTAGTGGGATATTAGTAGCGCACAATGAGCAGTTCTTC	CASSGILVAHNEQFF
TRBV30	few	TRBJ1-1	-	TGTGCCTGGAGACTGCCGGGGGGCCGGAGGGAAGCTTTCTTT	CAWRLPGGRREAFF
TRBV19	few	TRBJ2-2	-	TGTGCCAGTAGTAAGGACACACGTCCTTCTCGGACCGGGGAGCTGTTTTTT	CASSKDTRPSRTGELFF
TRBV6-6	-	TRBJ2-3	-	TGTGCCAGCAGTACACCCTTGGCGGATACGCAGTATTTT	CASSTPLADTQYF
TRBV29-1	few	TRBJ2-4	-	TGCAGCCCCCAAGAAAGGACAGGGAGGGCTGCCAAAAACATTCAGTACTTC	CSPQERTGRAAKNIQYF
TRBV29-1	few	TRBJ2-3	-	TGCAGCGTACGCGAGGTAGGGACAACGCAGTATTTT	CSVREVGTTQYF
TRBV18	-	TRBJ2-3	TRBD2	TGTGCCAGCTCGGGACTAGCGGGGCCCACAGATACGCAGTATTTT	CASSGLAGPTDTQYF
TRBV5-1	few	TRBJ2-2	TRBD1	TGCGCCAGCAGCATGGGGACAGGGCCGAACACCGGGGAGCTGTTTTTT	CASSMGTGPNTGELFF
TRBV5-6	many	TRBJ2-7	TRBD1	TGTGCCAGCAGCCGACTCACAGGGGACTACGAGCAGTACTTC	CASSRLTGDYEQYF
TRBV2	few	TRBJ2-3	-	TGTGCCAGCATAGGGGTGACTAGTTCGCAGTATTTT	CASIGVTSSQYF
TRBV9	few	TRBJ2-3	TRBD2	TGTGCCAGCAGCGTAGGGACTAGAGATACAGATACGCAGTATTTT	CASSVGTRDTDTQYF
TRBV18	-	TRBJ2-1	-	TGTGCCAGCTCACGAAGTAGTTCGGTCAATGAGCAGTTCTTC	CASSRSSSVNEQFF
TRBV5-6	few	TRBJ2-3	-	TGTGCCAGCAGCGCGGAGGGCCCAGTGACAGATACGCAGTATTTT	CASSAEGPVTDTQYF
TRBV10-3	few	TRBJ2-3	TRBD2	TGTGCCATCAGCCCGGGACTAAACACAGATACGCAGTATTTT	CAISPGLNTDTQYF
TRBV14	few	TRBJ1-1	-	TGTGCCAGCAGCCAAGAAACCCCGACCGCTGAAGCTTTCTTT	CASSQETPTAEAFF
TRBV7-9	-	TRBJ1-1	TRBD1	TGTGCCAGCAGCTCTTTACAGACAGGGCCTGAAGCTTTCTTT	CASSSLQTGPEAFF
TRBV7-8	few	TRBJ1-1	-	TGTGCCAGCAGCGTAGCCCCGTCGTGGGACGCGAATGAAGCTTTCTTT	CASSVAPSWDANEAFF
TRBV5-4	-	TRBJ2-1	-	TGTGCCAGCAGCTTTTCATCCCGAGAGCAGTTCTTC	CASSFSSREQFF
TRBV5-4	few	TRBJ2-5	TRBD2	TGTGCCAGCAGGAGGACTAGCGGGGGACAAGAGACCCAGTACTTC	CASRRTSGGQETQYF
TRBV6-5	-	TRBJ2-7	-	TGTGCCAGCAGTTACTCTAATTCGGGGTACTCCTACGAGCAGTACTTC	CASSYSNSGYSYEQYF
TRBV6-5	-	TRBJ2-1	-	TGTGCCAGCAGGCCCGACGGTGGGGCCTACAATGAGCAGTTCTTC	CASRPDGGAYNEQFF
TRBV7-8	-	TRBJ2-2	TRBD2	TGTGCCAGCAGCCGGACTAGCGGGAACACCGGGGAGCTGTTTTTT	CASSRTSGNTGELFF
TRBV7-2	few	TRBJ2-3	TRBD2	TGTGCCAGCAGCTCAGGACTAGCGGGAGTCGTAGGAGATACGCAGTATTTT	CASSSGLAGVVGDTQYF
TRBV7-2	-	TRBJ1-2	-	TGTGCCAGCAGCCCCAGGGACAACCAGGGAAGAAATAACTATGGCTACACCTTC	CASSPRDNQGRNNYGYTF
TRBV20-1	-	TRBJ1-1	-	TGCAGTGCTAGAGCCCCGGGGGTTGCTTTCTTT	CSARAPGVAFF
TRBV27	-	TRBJ1-5	-	TGTGCCAGCAGTTCACAGGGTAGTAATCAGCCCCAGCATTTT	CASSSQGSNQPQHF
TRBV7-2	-	TRBJ2-5	TRBD2	TGTGCCAGCTCCCTAGCGGGGATTCAAGAGACCCAGTACTTC	CASSLAGIQETQYF
TRBV19	-	TRBJ1-2	-	TGTGCCAGTAGTATTGTTCCCGGTGGCTACACCTTC	CASSIVPGGYTF